Listed here are 4 T cell receptor beta chains from one sample, sequenced in a study of T cell repertoires in cytomegalovirus infection. No antigens are known for them. TCRdb re-called the reads with MiXCR, one entry per CDR3 protein. The table shows some 350,000 distinct CDR3 sequences, with just under 35% occurring only once. Here the sequenced sample was cultured PBMCs, taken from culture after CMV antigen stimulation. These receptors were obtained from a human donor in good health (CMV status not recorded). Some clones in this sample may be carry-over from other donors' samples.

Many counts were recorded for this clonotype. The chain links TRBV7-8 to TRBJ2-1, with 9 bases lining up with TRBD2. The CDR3 consists of 14 residues. Trimming at V came to 5 bases and at J to 6 bases, leaving 5 bases not matched to a gene. Germline-derived CDR1 and CDR2 are SGHVS and FQNEAQ. CDR3 loop: CASSRGRAGNEQFF. The CDR3 DNA sequence: TGTGCCAGCAGCCGCGGGAGGGCCGGCAATGAGCAGTTCTTC.

The chain employs TRBV12-3 or TRBV12-4 and TRBJ1-1, with D perhaps TRBD1 (5 bases). CDR3 length equals 14 residues. V lost 6 bases and J 5 bases, leaving 16 bases between the germline ends. CDR3: CASSLHGGVTEAFF. The CDR3 DNA is TGTGCCAGCAGCCTACATGGGGGTGTAACTGAAGCTTTCTTT.

This chain links TRBV7-2 with TRBJ1-2; 9 nucleotides align to TRBD1. Losses at the gene ends were 5 bases for V and 3 bases for J; bases not matched to a gene: 7. CDR1 is SGHTA and CDR2 is FQGNSA in the germline V gene. The CDR3 runs 15 residues. CDR3 residues: CASSPRDRAYYGYTF. The CDR3 nucleotides are TGTGCCAGCAGCCCCCGGGACAGGGCGTACTATGGCTACACCTTC.

The genes are TRBV6-1 and TRBJ2-1, with no clear D. CDR3 size: 14 residues. V dropped 6 bases and J dropped 5 bases, with 14 bases sitting between them. CDR1 MNHNS and CDR2 SASEGT come from the germline V gene. The CDR3 nucleotides read TGTGCCAGCAGCCGTCAGCGTCTCAACAATGAGCAGTTCTTC. Protein: CASSRQRLNNEQFF.